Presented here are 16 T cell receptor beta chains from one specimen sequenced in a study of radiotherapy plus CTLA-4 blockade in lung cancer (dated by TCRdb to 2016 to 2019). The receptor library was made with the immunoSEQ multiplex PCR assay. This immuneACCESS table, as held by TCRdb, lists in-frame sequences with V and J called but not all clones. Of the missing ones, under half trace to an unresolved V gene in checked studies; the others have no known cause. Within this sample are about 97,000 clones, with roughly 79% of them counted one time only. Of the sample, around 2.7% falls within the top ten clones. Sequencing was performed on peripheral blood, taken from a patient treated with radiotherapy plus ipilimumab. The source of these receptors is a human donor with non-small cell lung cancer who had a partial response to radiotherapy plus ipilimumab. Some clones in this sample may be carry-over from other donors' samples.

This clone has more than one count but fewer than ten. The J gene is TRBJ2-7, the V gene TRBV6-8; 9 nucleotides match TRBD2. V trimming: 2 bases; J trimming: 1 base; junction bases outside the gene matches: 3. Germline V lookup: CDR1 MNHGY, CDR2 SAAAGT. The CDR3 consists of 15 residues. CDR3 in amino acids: CASSYGLAGSYEQYF. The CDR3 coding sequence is TGTGCCAGCAGTTACGGGCTAGCGGGGTCCTACGAGCAGTACTTC.

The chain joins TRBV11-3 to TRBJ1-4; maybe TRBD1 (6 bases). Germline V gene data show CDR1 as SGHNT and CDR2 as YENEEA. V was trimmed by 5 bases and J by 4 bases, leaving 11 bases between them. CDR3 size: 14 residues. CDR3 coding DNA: TGTGCCAGCAGCGGGGACATGGGTAATGAAAAACTGTTTTTT. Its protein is CASSGDMGNEKLFF.

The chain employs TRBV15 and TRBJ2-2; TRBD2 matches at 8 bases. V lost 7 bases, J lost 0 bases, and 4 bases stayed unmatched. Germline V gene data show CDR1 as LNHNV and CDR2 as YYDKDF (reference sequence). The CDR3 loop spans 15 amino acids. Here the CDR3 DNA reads TGTGCCACCAAAGCCGGGAGGGCGAACACCGGGGAGCTGTTTTTT. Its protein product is CATKAGRANTGELFF.

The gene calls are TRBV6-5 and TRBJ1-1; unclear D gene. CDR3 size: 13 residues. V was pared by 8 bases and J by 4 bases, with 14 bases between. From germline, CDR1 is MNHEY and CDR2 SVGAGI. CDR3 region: CASRLPGSTEAFF. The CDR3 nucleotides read TGTGCCAGCCGCCTCCCGGGAAGCACTGAAGCTTTCTTT.

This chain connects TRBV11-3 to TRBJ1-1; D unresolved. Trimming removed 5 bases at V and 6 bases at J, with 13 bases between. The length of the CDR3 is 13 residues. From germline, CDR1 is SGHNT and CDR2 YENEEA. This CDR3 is CASSHSEGSEAFF. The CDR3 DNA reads TGTGCCAGCAGCCATTCGGAGGGTTCTGAAGCTTTCTTT.

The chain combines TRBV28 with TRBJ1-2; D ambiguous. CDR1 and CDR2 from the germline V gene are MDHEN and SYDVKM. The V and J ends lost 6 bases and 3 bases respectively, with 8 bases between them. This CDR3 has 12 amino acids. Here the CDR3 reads CASSPSHYGYTF. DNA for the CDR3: TGTGCCAGCAGCCCCTCCCACTATGGCTACACCTTC.

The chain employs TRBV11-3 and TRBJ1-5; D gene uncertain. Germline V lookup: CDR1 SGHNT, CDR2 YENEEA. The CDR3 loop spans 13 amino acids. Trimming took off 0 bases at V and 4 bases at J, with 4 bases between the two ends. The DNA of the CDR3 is TGTGCCAGCAGCTTAGATATGAATCAGCCCCAGCATTTT. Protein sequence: CASSLDMNQPQHF.

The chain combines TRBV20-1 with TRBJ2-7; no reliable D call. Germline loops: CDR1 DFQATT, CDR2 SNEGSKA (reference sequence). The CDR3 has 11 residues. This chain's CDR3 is CRLDNSYEQYF. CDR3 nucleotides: TGCAGACTCGACAACTCCTACGAGCAGTACTTC.

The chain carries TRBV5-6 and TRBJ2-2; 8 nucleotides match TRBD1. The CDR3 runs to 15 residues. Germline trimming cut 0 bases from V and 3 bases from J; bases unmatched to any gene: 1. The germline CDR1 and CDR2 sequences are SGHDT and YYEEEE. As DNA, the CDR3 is TGTGCCAGCAGCTTGGTACAGGGGGACACCGGGGAGCTGTTTTTT. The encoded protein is CASSLVQGDTGELFF.

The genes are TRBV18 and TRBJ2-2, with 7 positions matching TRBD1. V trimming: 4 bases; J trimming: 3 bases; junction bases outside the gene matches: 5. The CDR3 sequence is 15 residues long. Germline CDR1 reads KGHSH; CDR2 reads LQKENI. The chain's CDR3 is CASSLAGQDTGELFF. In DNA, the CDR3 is TGTGCCAGCTCACTTGCCGGACAGGACACCGGGGAGCTGTTTTTT.

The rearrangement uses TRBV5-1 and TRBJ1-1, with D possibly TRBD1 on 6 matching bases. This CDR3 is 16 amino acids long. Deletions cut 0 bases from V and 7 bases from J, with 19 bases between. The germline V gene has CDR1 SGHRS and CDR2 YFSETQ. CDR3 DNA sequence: TGCGCCAGCAGCTTGGCCGAAACAGGGCCAGACGGTGAAGCTTTCTTT. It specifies CASSLAETGPDGEAFF.

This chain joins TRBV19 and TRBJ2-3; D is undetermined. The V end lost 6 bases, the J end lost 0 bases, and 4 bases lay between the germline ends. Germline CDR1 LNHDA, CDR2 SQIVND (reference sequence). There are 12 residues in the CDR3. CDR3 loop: CASSTSTDTQYF. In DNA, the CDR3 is TGTGCCAGTAGCACTAGCACAGATACGCAGTATTTT.

CDR3 region: CASSLHRGANNEQFF. The CDR3 DNA reads as TGTGCCAGCAGCTTACATCGGGGGGCCAACAATGAGCAGTTCTTC. The chain has TRBV7-2 and TRBJ2-1, with a possible D match to TRBD2 (7 bases). The V gene lost 2 bases and the J gene lost 5 bases, with 13 bases spanning the gap. The CDR3 contains 15 residues. Germline CDR1 reads SGHTA; CDR2 reads FQGNSA.

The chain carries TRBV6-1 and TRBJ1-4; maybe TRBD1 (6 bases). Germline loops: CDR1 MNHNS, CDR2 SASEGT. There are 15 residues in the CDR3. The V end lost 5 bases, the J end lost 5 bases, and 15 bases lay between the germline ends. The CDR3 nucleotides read TGTGCCAGCAGTCCATTACAGGGAAAAAATGAAAAACTGTTTTTT. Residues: CASSPLQGKNEKLFF.

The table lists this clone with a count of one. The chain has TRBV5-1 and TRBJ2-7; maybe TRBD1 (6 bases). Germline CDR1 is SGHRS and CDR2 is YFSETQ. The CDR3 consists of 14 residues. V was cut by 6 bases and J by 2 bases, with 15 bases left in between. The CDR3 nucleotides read TGCGCCAGCACAAATACCGGGACACCCTACGAGCAGTACTTC. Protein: CASTNTGTPYEQYF. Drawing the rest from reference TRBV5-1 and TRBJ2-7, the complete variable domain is KAGVTQTPRYLIKTRGQQVTLSCSPISGHRSVSWYQQTPGQGLQFLFEYFSETQRNKGNFPGRFSGRQFSNSRSEMNVSTLELGDSALYLCASTNTGTPYEQYFGPGTRLTVT.

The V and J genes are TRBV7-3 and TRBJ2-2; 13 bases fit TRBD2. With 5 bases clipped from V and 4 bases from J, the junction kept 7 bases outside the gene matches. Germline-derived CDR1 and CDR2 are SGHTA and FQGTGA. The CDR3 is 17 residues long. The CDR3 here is CASSRQLAGGPTGELFF. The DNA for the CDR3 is TGTGCCAGCAGCCGACAACTAGCGGGAGGGCCCACCGGGGAGCTGTTTTTT.